These 8 T cell receptor beta chains originate from one sample sequenced in a study of T-cell memory formation after mild COVID-19. Each CDR3 protein gets one entry after TCRdb re-called the 5' RACE reads with MiXCR. The sample has roughly 600,000 distinct CDR3 sequences, approximately 18% seen once. Material: PBMCs or a T cell subset sorted from them (not recorded which). Source of these receptors: an adult woman who had mild COVID-19 (a few samples of this study predate the infection). Cell type and time point are not known.

The rearrangement links TRBV7-2 to TRBJ1-5; D remains ambiguous. Germline V gene lookup returns CDR1 SGHTA and CDR2 FQGNSA. The CDR3 runs to 14 residues. The V end lost 1 base, the J end lost 1 base, and 5 bases lay between the germline ends. Here the CDR3 reads CASSLELSNQPQHF. The CDR3 DNA reads TGTGCCAGCAGCTTAGAGCTAAGCAATCAGCCCCAGCATTTT.

V usage is TRBV7-8 and J usage is TRBJ2-1; no clear D gene. Germline CDR1 is SGHVS and CDR2 is FQNEAQ. CDR3 length: 16 amino acids. Trimming took 7 bases from V and 0 from J, leaving 16 bases between them. CDR3 nucleotide sequence: TGTGCCAGCACCGAATTACCAAGCGACTCCTACAATGAGCAGTTCTTC. This sequence encodes CASTELPSDSYNEQFF. The complete variable domain, with remaining parts taken from reference TRBV7-8 and TRBJ2-1, reads GAGVSQSPRYKVAKRGQDVALRCDPISGHVSLFWYQQALGQGPEFLTYFQNEAQLDKSGLPSDRFFAERPEGSVSTLKIQRTQQEDSAVYLCASTELPSDSYNEQFFGPGTRLTVL.

This clonotype was recorded a few times. V usage is TRBV4-1 and J usage is TRBJ2-7; TRBD1 aligns across 7 bases. CDR3 size: 15 residues. The ends lost 3 bases at V and 2 bases at J; junction bases unmatched: 7. Per the germline V gene, CDR1 is MGHRA and CDR2 is YSYEKL. In DNA, the CDR3 is TGCGCCAGCAGCCATCCGGGACAGACAGCCTACGAGCAGTACTTC. This sequence encodes CASSHPGQTAYEQYF.

This chain joins TRBV4-2 and TRBJ1-2; no reliable D call. V was shortened by 0 bases and J by 8 bases, with 13 bases between the two germline ends. The germline gives CDR1 LGHNA, CDR2 YNFKEQ. This CDR3 has 14 amino acids. This CDR3 is CASSQDNSRSGYTF. The CDR3 nucleotides read TGTGCCAGCAGCCAAGATAACAGTAGATCCGGCTACACCTTC.

The V and J genes are TRBV6-5 and TRBJ1-2, with D perhaps TRBD1 (5 bases). Germline CDR1 reads MNHEY; CDR2 reads SVGAGI. The CDR3 has 18 amino acids. V gave up 0 bases and J gave up 4 bases, with 21 bases separating them. Written as DNA, the CDR3 is TGTGCCAGCAGTTACTCGTGGCATAAGTTCAGGGAATCCTATGGCTACACCTTC. Translated: CASSYSWHKFRESYGYTF.

CDR3 region: CASSLGQGAQMFF. DNA of the CDR3: TGCGCCAGCAGCTTGGGACAGGGGGCCCAAATGTTTTTT. V is TRBV5-1 and J is TRBJ1-4; 10 nucleotides match TRBD1. The junction had 5 bases not matched to a gene; V was cut back by 0 bases and J by 15 bases. Germline V gene sequence: CDR1 SGHRS, CDR2 YFSETQ. The CDR3 is 13 residues long. Complete variable domain (other parts from reference TRBV5-1 and TRBJ1-4): KAGVTQTPRYLIKTRGQQVTLSCSPISGHRSVSWYQQTPGQGLQFLFEYFSETQRNKGNFPGRFSGRQFSNSRSEMNVSTLELGDSALYLCASSLGQGAQMFFGSGTQLSVL.

The V gene is TRBV5-6, the J gene TRBJ2-1; the match to TRBD1 covers 10 bases. The V and J ends lost 7 bases and 7 bases, in that order; junction bases with no gene match: 11. The germline V gene has CDR1 SGHDT and CDR2 YYEEEE. The CDR3 sequence is 15 residues long. CDR3 sequence (DNA): TGTGCCAGCTTCCCCCGACAGGGGGCGCGGAATGAGCAGTTCTTC. It specifies CASFPRQGARNEQFF.

V gene TRBV7-3 combines with J gene TRBJ2-6; 7 bases line up with TRBD1. Trimming cost V 5 bases and J 0 bases; bases outside gene matches: 13. CDR1 and CDR2 from the germline V gene are SGHTA and FQGTGA. CDR3 length: 19 residues. The CDR3 reads CASSQEATGAYSGANVLTF. The CDR3, as DNA: TGTGCCAGCAGCCAAGAGGCTACAGGGGCCTACTCTGGGGCCAACGTCCTGACTTTC. The full variable domain, with the rest looked up from reference TRBV7-3 and TRBJ2-6, is GAGVSQTPSNKVTEKGKYVELRCDPISGHTALYWYRQSLGQGPEFLIYFQGTGAADDSGLPNDRFFAVRPEGSVSTLKIQRTERGDSAVYLCASSQEATGAYSGANVLTFGAGSRLTVL.